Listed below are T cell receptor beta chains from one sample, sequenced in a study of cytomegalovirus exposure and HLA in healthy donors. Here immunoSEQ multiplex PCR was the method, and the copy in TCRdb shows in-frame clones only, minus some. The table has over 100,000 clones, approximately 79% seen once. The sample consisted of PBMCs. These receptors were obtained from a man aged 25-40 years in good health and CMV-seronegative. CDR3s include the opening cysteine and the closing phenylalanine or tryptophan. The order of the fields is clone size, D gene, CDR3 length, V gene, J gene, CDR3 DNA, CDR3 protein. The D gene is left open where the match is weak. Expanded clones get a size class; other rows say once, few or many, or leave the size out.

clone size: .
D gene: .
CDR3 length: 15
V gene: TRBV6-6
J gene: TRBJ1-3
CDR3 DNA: TGTGCCAGCAGTTACGACATACACTCTGGAAACACCATATATTTT
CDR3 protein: CASSYDIHSGNTIYF

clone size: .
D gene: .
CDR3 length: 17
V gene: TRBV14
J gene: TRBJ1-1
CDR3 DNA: TGTGCCAGCAGCCAAGCCGCTAGGGGCCGGTGGAACACTGAAGCTTTCTTT
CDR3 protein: CASSQAARGRWNTEAFF

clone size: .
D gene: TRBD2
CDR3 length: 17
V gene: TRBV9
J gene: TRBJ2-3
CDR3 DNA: TGTGCCAGCAGCGTAGACCCCCGCGGGGGGGCCCTAGATACGCAGTATTTT
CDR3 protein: CASSVDPRGGALDTQYF

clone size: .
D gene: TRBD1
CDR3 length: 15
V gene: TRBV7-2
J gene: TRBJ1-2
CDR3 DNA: TGTGCCAGCAGCTACCCAGGGGGTTATAACTATGGCTACACCTTC
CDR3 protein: CASSYPGGYNYGYTF

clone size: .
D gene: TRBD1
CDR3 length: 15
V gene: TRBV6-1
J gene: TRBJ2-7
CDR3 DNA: TGTGCCAGCAGTGATCGCCGACAGGGGACCTACGAGCAGTACTTC
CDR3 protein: CASSDRRQGTYEQYF

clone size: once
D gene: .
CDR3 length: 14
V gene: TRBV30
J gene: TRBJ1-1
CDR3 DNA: TGTGCCTGGAAAAAGGGACACCGAAACACTGAAGCTTTCTTT
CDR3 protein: CAWKKGHRNTEAFF

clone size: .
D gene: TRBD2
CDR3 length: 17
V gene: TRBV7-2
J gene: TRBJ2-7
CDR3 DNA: TGTGCCAGCAGCCCAGCGGGACTAGCGGGGGGTTCATCCGAGCAGTACTTC
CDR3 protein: CASSPAGLAGGSSEQYF

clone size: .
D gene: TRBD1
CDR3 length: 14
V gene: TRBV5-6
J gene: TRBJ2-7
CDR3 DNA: TGTGCCAGCAGCTTGGGGACAGGGATCCACGAGCAGTACTTC
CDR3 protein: CASSLGTGIHEQYF

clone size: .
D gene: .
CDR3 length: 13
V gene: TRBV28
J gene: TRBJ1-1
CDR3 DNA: TGTGCCAGCAGTCCCAGGGGTCGGGCTGAAGCTTTCTTT
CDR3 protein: CASSPRGRAEAFF

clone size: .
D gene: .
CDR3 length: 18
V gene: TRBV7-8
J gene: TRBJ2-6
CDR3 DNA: TGTGCCAGCAGCTTGAGAAGGGGCTATGCCTCTGGGGCCAACGTCCTGACTTTC
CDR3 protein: CASSLRRGYASGANVLTF

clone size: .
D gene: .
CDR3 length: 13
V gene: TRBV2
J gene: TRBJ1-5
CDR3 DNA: TGTGCCAGCAGTGTGGCAGTTAATCAGCCCCAGCATTTT
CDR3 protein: CASSVAVNQPQHF

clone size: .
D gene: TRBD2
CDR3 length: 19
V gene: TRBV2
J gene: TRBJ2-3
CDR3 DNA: TGTGCCAGCAGATGGGGAACTAGCGGGGGCCTGGGGTTGGCAGATACGCAGTATTTT
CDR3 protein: CASRWGTSGGLGLADTQYF

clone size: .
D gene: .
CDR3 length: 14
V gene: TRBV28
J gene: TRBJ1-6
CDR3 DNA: TGTGCCAGCAGTGCCGGAGGGATTAATTCACCCCTCCACTTT
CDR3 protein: CASSAGGINSPLHF

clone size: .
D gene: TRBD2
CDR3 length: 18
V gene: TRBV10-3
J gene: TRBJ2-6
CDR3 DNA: TGTGCCGCCTACGGCGGGGGTTACCCAAGCTCTGGGGCCAACGTCCTGACTTTC
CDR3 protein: CAAYGGGYPSSGANVLTF

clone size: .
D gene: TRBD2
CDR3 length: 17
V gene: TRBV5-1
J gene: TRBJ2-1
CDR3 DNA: TGCGCCAGCAGCCCAAAACTAGCGGGGGACTCCTACAATGAGCAGTTCTTC
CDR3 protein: CASSPKLAGDSYNEQFF

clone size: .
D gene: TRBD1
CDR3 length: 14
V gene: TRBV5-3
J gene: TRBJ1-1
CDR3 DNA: TGTGCCAGAAGCCGGGGACAGGGGGCTACTGAAGCTTTCTTT
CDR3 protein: CARSRGQGATEAFF

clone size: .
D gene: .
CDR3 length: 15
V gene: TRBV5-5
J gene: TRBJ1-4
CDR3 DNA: TGTGCCAGCAGCTTGGGGACAGAGACAAATGAAAAACTGTTTTTT
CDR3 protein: CASSLGTETNEKLFF

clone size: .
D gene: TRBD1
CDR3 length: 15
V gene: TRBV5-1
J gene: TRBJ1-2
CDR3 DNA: TGCGCCAGCAGCTTGGAGTCAGGGGGCGGCTATGGCTACACCTTC
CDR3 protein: CASSLESGGGYGYTF

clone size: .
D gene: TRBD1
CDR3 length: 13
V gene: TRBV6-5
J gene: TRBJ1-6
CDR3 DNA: TGTGCCAGCGACAGGGACTATAATTCACCCCTCCACTTT
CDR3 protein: CASDRDYNSPLHF

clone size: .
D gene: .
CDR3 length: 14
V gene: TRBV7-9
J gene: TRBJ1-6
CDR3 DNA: TGTGCCAGCAGCTTAGCTGGCCGGGATTCACCCCTCCACTTT
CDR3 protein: CASSLAGRDSPLHF

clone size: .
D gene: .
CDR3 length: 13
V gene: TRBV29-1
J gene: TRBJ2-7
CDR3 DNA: TGCAGCGTTGAAGGCGGGACTCCCTACGAGCAGTACTTC
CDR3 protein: CSVEGGTPYEQYF

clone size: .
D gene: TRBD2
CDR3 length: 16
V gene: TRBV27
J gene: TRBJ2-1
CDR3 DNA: TGTGCCAGCAGTTTGGGTAGCGGGGGTCGATTCAATGAGCAGTTCTTC
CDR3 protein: CASSLGSGGRFNEQFF

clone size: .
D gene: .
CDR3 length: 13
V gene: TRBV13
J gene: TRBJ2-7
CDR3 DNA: TGTGCCAGCAGCTTCGACAGCTCCTACGAGCAGTACTTC
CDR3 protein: CASSFDSSYEQYF

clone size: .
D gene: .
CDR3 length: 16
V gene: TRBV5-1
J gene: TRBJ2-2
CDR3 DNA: TGCGCCAGCAGCCTTACGGCAGGGACGAACACCGGGGAGCTGTTTTTT
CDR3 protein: CASSLTAGTNTGELFF

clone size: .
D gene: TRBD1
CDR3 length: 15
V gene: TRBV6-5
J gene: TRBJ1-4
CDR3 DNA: TGTGCCAGCAGTTACTCTGACAGGGATAATGAAAAACTGTTTTTT
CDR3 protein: CASSYSDRDNEKLFF

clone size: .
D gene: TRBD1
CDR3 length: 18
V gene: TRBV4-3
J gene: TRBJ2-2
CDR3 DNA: TGCGCCAGCAGCCATGACATAATCCGGACAGGGGTCATTGGGGAGCTGTTTTTT
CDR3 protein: CASSHDIIRTGVIGELFF

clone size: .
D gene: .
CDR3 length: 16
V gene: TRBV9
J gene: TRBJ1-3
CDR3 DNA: TGTGCCAGCAGCGTAGCGGCCAGGGTGGCTGGAAACACCATATATTTT
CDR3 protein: CASSVAARVAGNTIYF

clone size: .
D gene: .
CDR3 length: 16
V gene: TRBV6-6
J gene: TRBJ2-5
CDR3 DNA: TGTGCCAGCAGTTACTATTCCCCGGGGGTAGGAGAGACCCAGTACTTC
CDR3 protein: CASSYYSPGVGETQYF

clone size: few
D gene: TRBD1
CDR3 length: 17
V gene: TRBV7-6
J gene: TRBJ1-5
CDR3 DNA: TGTGCCAGCAGCTTAGATTCGTTTAGCAGGGGGAATCAGCCCCAGCATTTT
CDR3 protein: CASSLDSFSRGNQPQHF

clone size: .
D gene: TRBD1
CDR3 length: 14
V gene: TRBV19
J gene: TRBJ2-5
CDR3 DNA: TGTGCCAGTAGTATACACAGGGGCCGAGAGACCCAGTACTTC
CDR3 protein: CASSIHRGRETQYF

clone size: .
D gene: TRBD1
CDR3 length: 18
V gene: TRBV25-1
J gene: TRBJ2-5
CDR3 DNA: TGTGCCAGCAGCTTGCGCGGACAGGATAATTACCCACGAGAGACCCAGTACTTC
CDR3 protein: CASSLRGQDNYPRETQYF

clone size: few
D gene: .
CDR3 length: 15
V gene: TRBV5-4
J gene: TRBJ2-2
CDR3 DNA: TGTGCCAGCAGCGCCGGGACTTCGAACACCGGGGAGCTGTTTTTT
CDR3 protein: CASSAGTSNTGELFF

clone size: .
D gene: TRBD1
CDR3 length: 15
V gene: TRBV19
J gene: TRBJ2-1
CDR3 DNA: TGTGCCAGCACAAACCGGGACAGGGGTGGTAATGAGCAGTTCTTC
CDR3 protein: CASTNRDRGGNEQFF

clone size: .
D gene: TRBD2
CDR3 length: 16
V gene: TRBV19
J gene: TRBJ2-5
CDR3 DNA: TGTGCCAGTAGTCTCCGGGGGGGACTTCACCAAGAGACCCAGTACTTC
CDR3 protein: CASSLRGGLHQETQYF

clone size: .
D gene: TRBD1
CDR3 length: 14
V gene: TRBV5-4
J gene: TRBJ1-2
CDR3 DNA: TGTGCCAGCAGCTTGTCCGGGACAGGGGATGGCTACACCTTC
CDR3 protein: CASSLSGTGDGYTF

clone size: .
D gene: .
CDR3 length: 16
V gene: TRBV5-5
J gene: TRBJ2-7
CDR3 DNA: TGTGCCAGCAGCTTAAACCCCCCCGGCAGGGCCTACGAGCAGTACTTC
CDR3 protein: CASSLNPPGRAYEQYF

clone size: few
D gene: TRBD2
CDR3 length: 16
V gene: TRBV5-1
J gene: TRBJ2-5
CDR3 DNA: TGCGCCAGCAGCGTGACTAGCGGGGCTTCACTGGAGACCCAGTACTTC
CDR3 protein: CASSVTSGASLETQYF

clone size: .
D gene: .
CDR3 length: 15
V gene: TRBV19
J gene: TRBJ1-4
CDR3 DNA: TGTGCCAGTAGTATAGTTGGCAGCGAGAATGAAAAACTGTTTTTT
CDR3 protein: CASSIVGSENEKLFF

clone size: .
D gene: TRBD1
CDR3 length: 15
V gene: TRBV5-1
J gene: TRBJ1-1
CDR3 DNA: TGCGCCAGCAGTCCTCAGGACAGGGGGAACACTGAAGCTTTCTTT
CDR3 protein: CASSPQDRGNTEAFF

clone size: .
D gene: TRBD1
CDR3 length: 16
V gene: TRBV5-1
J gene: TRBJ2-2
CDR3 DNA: TGCGCCAGCAGCTCCGGGACAGGGGGCCGGGACGGGGAGCTGTTTTTT
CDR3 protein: CASSSGTGGRDGELFF

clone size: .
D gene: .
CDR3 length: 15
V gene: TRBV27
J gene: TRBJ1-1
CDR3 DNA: TGTGCCAGCAGTCGGGACATCTACTCGGACACTGAAGCTTTCTTT
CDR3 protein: CASSRDIYSDTEAFF

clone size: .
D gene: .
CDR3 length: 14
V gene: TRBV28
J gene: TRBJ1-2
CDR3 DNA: TGTGCCAGCAGTCCCAAGCAGGGGACCTATGGCTACACCTTC
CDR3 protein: CASSPKQGTYGYTF

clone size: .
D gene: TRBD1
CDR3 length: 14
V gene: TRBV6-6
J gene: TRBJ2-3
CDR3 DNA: TGTGCCAGCACCCAGGGGGCGCGGACAGATACGCAGTATTTT
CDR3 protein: CASTQGARTDTQYF

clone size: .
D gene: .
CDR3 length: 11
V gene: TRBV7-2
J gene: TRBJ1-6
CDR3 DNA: TGTGCCAGCAGCCTAAATTCACCCCTCCACTTT
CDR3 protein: CASSLNSPLHF

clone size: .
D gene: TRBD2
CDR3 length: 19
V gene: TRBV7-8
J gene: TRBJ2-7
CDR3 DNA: TGTGCCAGCAGCTTAGGGAGTTTACTAGCGGGTCTTCCATGGGGCGAGCAGTACTTC
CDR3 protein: CASSLGSLLAGLPWGEQYF

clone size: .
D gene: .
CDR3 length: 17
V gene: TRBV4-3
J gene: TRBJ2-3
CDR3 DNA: TGCGCCAGCAGCCAAAGCCCGGACAGCAGGCAGGGAGATACGCAGTATTTT
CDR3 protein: CASSQSPDSRQGDTQYF

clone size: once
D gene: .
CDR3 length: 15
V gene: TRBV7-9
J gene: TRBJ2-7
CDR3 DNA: TGTGCCAGCAGCTTATCGGGCAGGGTGACTGACGAGCAGTACTTC
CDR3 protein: CASSLSGRVTDEQYF

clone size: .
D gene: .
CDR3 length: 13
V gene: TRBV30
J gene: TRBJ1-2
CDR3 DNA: TGTGCCTGGAGTAAGAGTTTTAACTATGGCTACACCTTC
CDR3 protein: CAWSKSFNYGYTF

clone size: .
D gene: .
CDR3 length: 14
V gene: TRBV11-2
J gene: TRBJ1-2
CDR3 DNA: TGTGCCAGCAGCCCCGGGGGGGGTGGCTATGGCTACACCTTC
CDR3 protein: CASSPGGGGYGYTF

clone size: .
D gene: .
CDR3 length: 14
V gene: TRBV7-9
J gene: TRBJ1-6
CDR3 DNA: TGTGCCAGCAGCTTAGAGGGAGTCGGGTCACCCCTCCACTTT
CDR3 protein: CASSLEGVGSPLHF

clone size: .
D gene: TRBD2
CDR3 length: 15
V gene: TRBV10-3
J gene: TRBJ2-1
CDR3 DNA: TGTGCAACCTTCCCCGGGACTAGCTTAAACAATGAGCAGTTCTTC
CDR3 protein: CATFPGTSLNNEQFF

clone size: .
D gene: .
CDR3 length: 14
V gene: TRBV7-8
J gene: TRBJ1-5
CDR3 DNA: TGTGCCAGCAGCTTAGTCCCAGGGGCGCGTCCCCAGCATTTT
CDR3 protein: CASSLVPGARPQHF

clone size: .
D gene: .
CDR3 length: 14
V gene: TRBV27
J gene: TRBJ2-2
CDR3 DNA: TGTGCCAGCAGTTTTACCAGCGCGGGCGGGGAGCTGTTTTTT
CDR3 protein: CASSFTSAGGELFF

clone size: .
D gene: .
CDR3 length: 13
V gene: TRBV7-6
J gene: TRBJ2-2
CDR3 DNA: TGTGCCAGCAGCCCCCACGGAGGCGGGGAGCTGTTTTTT
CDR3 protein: CASSPHGGGELFF

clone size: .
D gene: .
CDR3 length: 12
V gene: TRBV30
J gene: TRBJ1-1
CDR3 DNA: TGTGCCTGGAGTCCAACGGACACTGAAGCTTTCTTT
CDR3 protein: CAWSPTDTEAFF

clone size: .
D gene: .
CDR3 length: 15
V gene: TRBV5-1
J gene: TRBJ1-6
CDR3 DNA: TGCGCCAGCAGAGGGGAGGCCCTGGGGGATTCACCCCTCCACTTT
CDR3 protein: CASRGEALGDSPLHF

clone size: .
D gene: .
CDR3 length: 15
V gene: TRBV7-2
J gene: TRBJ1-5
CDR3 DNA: TGTGCCAGCAGCTCTCTAGGACTGCGCAATCAGCCCCAGCATTTT
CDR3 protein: CASSSLGLRNQPQHF

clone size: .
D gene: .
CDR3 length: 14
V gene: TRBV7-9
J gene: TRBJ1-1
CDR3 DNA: TGTGCCAGCAGCTTGGGAGCGGGGAACACTGAAGCTTTCTTT
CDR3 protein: CASSLGAGNTEAFF